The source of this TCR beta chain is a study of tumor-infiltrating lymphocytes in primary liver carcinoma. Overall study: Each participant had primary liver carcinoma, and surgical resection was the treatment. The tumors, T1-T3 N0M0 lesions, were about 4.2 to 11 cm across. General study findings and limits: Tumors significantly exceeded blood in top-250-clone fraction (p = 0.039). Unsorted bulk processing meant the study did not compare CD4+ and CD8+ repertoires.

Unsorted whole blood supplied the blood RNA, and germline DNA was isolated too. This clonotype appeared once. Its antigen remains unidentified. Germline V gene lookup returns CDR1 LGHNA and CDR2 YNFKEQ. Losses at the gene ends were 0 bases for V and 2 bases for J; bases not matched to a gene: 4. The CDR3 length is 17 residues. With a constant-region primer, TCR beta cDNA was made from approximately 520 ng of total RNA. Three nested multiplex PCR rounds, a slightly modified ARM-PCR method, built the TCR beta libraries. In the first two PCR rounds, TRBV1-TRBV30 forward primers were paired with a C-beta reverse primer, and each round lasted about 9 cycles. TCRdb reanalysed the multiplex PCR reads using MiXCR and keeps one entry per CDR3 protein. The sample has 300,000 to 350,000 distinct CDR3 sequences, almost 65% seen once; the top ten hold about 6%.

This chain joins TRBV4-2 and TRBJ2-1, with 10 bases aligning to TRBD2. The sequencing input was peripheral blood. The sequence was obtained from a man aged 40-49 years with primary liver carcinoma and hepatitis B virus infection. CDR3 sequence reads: CASSQELAGAAYNEQFF. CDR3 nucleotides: TGTGCCAGCAGCCAAGAGCTAGCGGGAGCGGCCTACAATGAGCAGTTCTTC.